The 12 T cell receptor beta chains presented below share a single source sample, sequenced in a study of T-cell reconstitution after alpha-beta-depleted transplantation in children. TCRbeta library preparation incorporated unique molecular identifiers. A single record per CDR3 protein comes from TCRdb applying MiXCR to the PCR reads. Seen here are 450,000 to 600,000 distinct CDR3 sequences, 8% to 11% observed once, and the top ten hold around 2%. The sample was PBMCs, taken before TCRalphabeta/CD19-depleted stem cell transplant. The receptor source for this set is a child aged 2 to 10 with inherited bone marrow failure, due to receive a stem cell transplant.

This clonotype has more than one count but fewer than ten. The chain employs TRBV2 and TRBJ1-2; D might be TRBD1 (5 bases). Looked up from germline, CDR1 is SNHLY and CDR2 is FYNNEI. The CDR3 totals 15 residues. Trimming took off 0 bases at V and 5 bases at J, with 13 bases between the two ends. CDR3 nucleotides: TGTGCCAGCAGTGAAGCAGGCAGGGAGGGGTATGGCTACACCTTC. Encoded protein: CASSEAGREGYGYTF.

The chain has TRBV29-1 and TRBJ2-3; the match to TRBD1 covers 11 bases. With V trimmed by 3 bases and J by 0 bases, 2 bases remained unmatched. Germline CDR1 and CDR2: SQVTM and ANQGSEA. The length of the CDR3 is 15 residues. The CDR3 sequence is CSVDGTGGSTDTQYF. Here the CDR3 DNA reads TGCAGCGTTGACGGGACAGGGGGGAGCACAGATACGCAGTATTTT.

The chain combines TRBV14 with TRBJ2-7, with TRBD2 matching 7 bases. V gave up 5 bases and J gave up 5 bases; unmatched junction bases: 12. This CDR3 has 15 amino acids. From germline, CDR1 is SGHDN and CDR2 FVKESK. CDR3 amino acids: CASSSTYAGVHEQYF. CDR3 in DNA: TGTGCCAGCAGCAGCACTTACGCGGGAGTCCACGAGCAGTACTTC.

The table lists this clonotype with many counts. The chain links TRBV29-1 to TRBJ2-3; either TRBD1 or TRBD2 may fit D (5 bases each). CDR3 length: 13 amino acids. Trimming left V 5 bases short and J 1 base short, with 10 bases between. Germline CDR1 reads SQVTM; CDR2 reads ANQGSEA. The DNA of the CDR3 is TGCAGCGTTCGGGGCCTTCGCACAGATACGCAGTATTTT. Its translation: CSVRGLRTDTQYF.

This clonotype has ten or more counts. The chain has TRBV7-2 and TRBJ1-2; the match to TRBD1 covers 7 bases. The CDR3 loop spans 13 amino acids. The junction had 6 bases not matched to a gene; V was cut back by 5 bases and J by 6 bases. CDR1 is SGHTA, CDR2 FQGNSA, per germline. CDR3 protein: CASSRDSDNGYTF. The CDR3 DNA follows: TGTGCCAGCAGCAGGGACAGTGACAATGGCTACACCTTC.

The V call is TRBV25-1, the J call TRBJ1-1, with D possibly being TRBD1 (6 bases). The CDR3 consists of 13 residues. Germline CDR1 reads MGHDK; CDR2 reads SYGVNS. Trimming stripped 4 bases from V and 7 bases from J, with 13 bases between. In DNA, the CDR3 is TGTGCCAGCAGTGGAGGGGGGGAGGTTGAAGCTTTCTTT. Translation: CASSGGGEVEAFF.

This chain uses TRBV28 with TRBJ2-3, with D possibly matching TRBD2 (6 bases). Germline CDR1 is MDHEN and CDR2 is SYDVKM. Trimming removed 3 bases at V and 1 base at J, with 11 bases between. This CDR3 region has 15 residues. CDR3 region: CASSFLSGGTDTQYF. CDR3 nucleotide sequence: TGTGCCAGCAGTTTCCTTAGCGGAGGCACAGATACGCAGTATTTT.

The rearrangement links TRBV20-1 to TRBJ2-1; D not resolved. V was cut by 4 bases and J by 0 bases, with 7 bases left in between. Germline V CDR1 and CDR2: DFQATT, SNEGSKA (reference sequence). This CDR3 contains 13 residues. DNA for the CDR3: TGCAGTGCTATCCCTAGCTCCTACAATGAGCAGTTCTTC. Protein: CSAIPSSYNEQFF.

The chain recombines TRBV28 with TRBJ2-1; D is ambiguous. This CDR3 spans 17 amino acids. CDR1 and CDR2 from the germline V gene are MDHEN and SYDVKM. The ends were cut back, 6 bases at V and 2 bases at J, with 20 bases in the middle. CDR3 protein: CASSRVGRKAPYNEQFF. CDR3 nucleotide sequence: TGTGCCAGCAGCCGTGTCGGGCGGAAAGCACCCTACAATGAGCAGTTCTTC.

This clonotype showed up just a few times. The CDR3 is CASSLSTNYNEQFF. The CDR3 region has the DNA TGTGCCAGCAGCTTAAGTACAAATTACAATGAGCAGTTCTTC. The rearrangement joins TRBV11-2 to TRBJ2-1, with D unresolved. The V end lost 2 bases, the J end lost 4 bases, and 9 bases lay between the germline ends. CDR1 is SGHAT and CDR2 is FQNNGV in the germline V gene. The CDR3 spans 14 residues.

This clonotype came up a few times. The rearrangement uses TRBV23-1 and TRBJ2-3; possible D gene TRBD2, 6 bases. TRBV23-1 is classed as an ORF, of uncertain function. There are 14 residues in the CDR3. Deletions cut 10 bases from V and 1 base from J, with 15 bases between. The CDR3: CAITWEARTDTQYF. The DNA of the CDR3 is TGCGCCATTACTTGGGAGGCTCGCACAGATACGCAGTATTTT.

This clonotype occurred many times. The genes are TRBV10-3 and TRBJ2-3, with D uncertain. Germline V gene sequence: CDR1 ENHRY, CDR2 SYGVKD. V was cut by 0 bases and J by 4 bases, with 8 bases left in between. The CDR3 is 14 residues long. For the CDR3, the DNA is TGTGCCATCAGTGAGTCGCTGGGCCCAGATACGCAGTATTTT. Translation gives CAISESLGPDTQYF.